Below are 27 T cell receptor beta chains sequenced from a single sample in a study of cytomegalovirus exposure and HLA in healthy donors. The PCR was carried out with 60 Vbeta primers and 13 Jbeta primers. Clones were read by immunoSEQ multiplex PCR, and TCRdb kept only the in-frame ones, dropping some. This sample has roughly 100,000 clones, with about three quarters found just once. The specimen sequenced was PBMCs. These receptors originate from a young woman in good health and CMV-seropositive.

A few counts support this clone. For the CDR3, the DNA is TGTGCCAGGGGACAGGGCTACGAGCAGTACTTC. Translation: CARGQGYEQYF. The chain links TRBV2 to TRBJ2-7; 9 bases are a match to TRBD1. The CDR3 extends over 11 amino acids. CDR1 and CDR2 from the germline V gene are SNHLY and FYNNEI. The junction had 0 bases not matched to a gene; V was cut back by 9 bases and J by 3 bases.

V gene TRBV7-8 combines with J gene TRBJ2-1, with a possible D match to TRBD1 (6 bases). V was cut by 0 bases and J by 3 bases, with 9 bases left in between. CDR1 SGHVS and CDR2 FQNEAQ come from the germline V gene. The CDR3 runs to 15 residues. CDR3 sequence: CASSLAHRVYNEQFF. CDR3 bases: TGTGCCAGCAGCTTAGCGCACAGGGTCTACAATGAGCAGTTCTTC.

The chain joins TRBV6-1 to TRBJ2-1; D perhaps matches TRBD1 (6 bases). The length of the CDR3 is 18 residues. Per germline, CDR1 MNHNS and CDR2 SASEGT. V lost 2 bases and J lost 4, with 21 bases in between. The DNA of the CDR3 is TGTGCCAGCAGTGAAATACATACCAGGGGACAACTTTACAATGAGCAGTTCTTC. Its protein product is CASSEIHTRGQLYNEQFF.

This clone was picked up a small number of times. The chain employs TRBV5-1 and TRBJ2-1, with D perhaps TRBD2 (6 bases). V was cut by 2 bases and J by 5 bases, with 14 bases left in between. There are 15 residues in the CDR3. Germline values: CDR1 SGHRS, CDR2 YFSETQ. CDR3 residues: CASSFQKIADNEQFF. The CDR3 nucleotides are TGCGCCAGCAGCTTTCAGAAAATAGCGGACAATGAGCAGTTCTTC. Full variable domain (outside the CDR3, taken from reference TRBV5-1 and TRBJ2-1): KAGVTQTPRYLIKTRGQQVTLSCSPISGHRSVSWYQQTPGQGLQFLFEYFSETQRNKGNFPGRFSGRQFSNSRSEMNVSTLELGDSALYLCASSFQKIADNEQFFGPGTRLTVL.

The genes are TRBV6-6 and TRBJ2-2; 8 bases map to TRBD2. CDR3 length equals 16 residues. The trim removed 4 bases at V and 2 bases at J, leaving 6 bases unmatched. Germline CDR1 is MNHNY and CDR2 is SVGAGI (reference sequence). The CDR3 bases are TGTGCCAGCAGTTTTCCGACTAGCGCAAACACCGGGGAGCTGTTTTTT. Protein product: CASSFPTSANTGELFF.

The genes are TRBV7-8 and TRBJ2-7; unclear D gene. The V gene lost 1 base and the J gene lost 2 bases, with 6 bases spanning the gap. This CDR3 is 13 amino acids long. Germline V gene data show CDR1 as SGHVS and CDR2 as FQNEAQ. CDR3 in DNA: TGTGCCAGCAGCTTAGGAGGTCCCTACGAGCAGTACTTC. Its protein is CASSLGGPYEQYF.

The chain couples TRBV2 to TRBJ1-2, with 7 positions matching TRBD1. From germline, CDR1 is SNHLY and CDR2 FYNNEI. V shed 5 bases, J shed 7 bases, and the junction held 7 bases outside the gene matches. The CDR3 runs 13 residues. In DNA form, the CDR3 reads TGTGCCAGCAGTCGTGGGACAGCCCCTGGCTACACCTTC. Protein: CASSRGTAPGYTF.

The chain combines TRBV27 with TRBJ2-1, with a tentative D call TRBD2 (6 bases). The V gene lost 5 bases and the J gene lost 9 bases, with 17 bases spanning the gap. The CDR3 is 14 residues long. Germline CDR1 and CDR2: MNHEY and SMNVEV (reference sequence). The CDR3 reads CASSLAGNHAEQFF. The CDR3 DNA reads as TGTGCCAGCAGTCTCGCGGGGAACCACGCTGAGCAGTTCTTC.

The V gene is TRBV21-1, the J gene TRBJ2-5; TRBD2 was called by the table and not checked on the DNA. TRBV21-1 is deemed a pseudogene. The CDR3 spans 21 residues. CDR3 coding DNA: TGTGCCAGCAGCACACCCCAGTGCAGACTGAGGACTAGCGGGAGGAGAGAGACCCAGTACTTC. This translates into CASSTPQCRLRTSGRRETQYF.

The chain employs TRBV30 and TRBJ1-1; D not resolved. The CDR3 loop spans 13 amino acids. Trimming pared 3 bases from V and 0 bases from J, leaving 8 bases between. Germline CDR1 GTSNPN, CDR2 SVGIG (reference sequence). For the CDR3, the DNA is TGTGCCTGGAGGAGCCAGGTGAACACTGAAGCTTTCTTT. Its translation is CAWRSQVNTEAFF. Combining the CDR3 with reference TRBV30 and TRBJ1-1 gives the whole variable domain SQTIHQWPATLVQPVGSPLSLECTVEGTSNPNLYWYRQAAGRGLQLLFYSVGIGQISSEVPQNLSASRPQDRQFILSSKKLLLSDSGFYLCAWRSQVNTEAFFGQGTRLTVV.

The chain couples TRBV27 to TRBJ1-1, with D possibly matching TRBD1 (5 bases). V lost 3 bases, J lost 8 bases, and 28 bases lay in between. The CDR3 is 18 residues long. Germline V CDR1 and CDR2: MNHEY, SMNVEV (reference sequence). The CDR3 coding sequence is TGTGCCAGCAGTTTTATATGGGACTCGAGGCAGGGATTTGCCGAAGCTTTCTTT. It specifies CASSFIWDSRQGFAEAFF.

The rearrangement links TRBV5-6 to TRBJ2-7, with 9 nucleotides matching TRBD1. Losses at the gene ends were 4 bases for V and 5 bases for J; bases not matched to a gene: 10. In germline, CDR1 is SGHDT, CDR2 YYEEEE. The CDR3 is 15 residues long. The CDR3 nucleotides read TGTGCCAGCAGCCTATGGACAGGGGACTTGAACGAGCAGTACTTC. This codes for CASSLWTGDLNEQYF.

CDR3 bases: TGTGCCAGCATCAGGGACAGGGCGAACACCGGGGAGCTGTTTTTT. It encodes CASIRDRANTGELFF. The chain couples TRBV2 to TRBJ2-2; TRBD1 matches 9 bases. Germline-derived CDR1 and CDR2 are SNHLY and FYNNEI. The junction had 3 bases not matched to a gene; V was cut back by 7 bases and J by 0 bases. The length of the CDR3 is 15 residues.

The rearrangement links TRBV18 to TRBJ1-2, with 8 bases identical to TRBD1. CDR3 length: 14 amino acids. With V trimmed by 5 bases and J by 3 bases, 5 bases remained unmatched. Germline assignment: CDR1 KGHSH and CDR2 LQKENI. CDR3 in DNA: TGTGCCAGCTCAGCCGGGACAGGCGACTATGGCTACACCTTC. Amino acid sequence: CASSAGTGDYGYTF.

This clone was picked up a small number of times. V and J are TRBV6-1 and TRBJ2-7; D not certain. Germline V CDR1 and CDR2: MNHNS, SASEGT. The CDR3 sequence is 12 residues long. The V end lost 6 bases, the J end lost 4 bases, and 10 bases lay between the germline ends. The CDR3 coding sequence is TGTGCCAGCAGCGAGCACGTGTACGAGCAGTACTTC. Its translation is CASSEHVYEQYF.

The chain employs TRBV9 and TRBJ2-7, with 8 bases that match TRBD1. V lost 2 bases to trimming and J lost 5 bases; unmatched junction nucleotides: 9. The CDR3 consists of 15 residues. Germline loops: CDR1 SGDLS, CDR2 YYNGEE. CDR3 DNA: TGTGCCAGCAGCGTGGTCCCTGGACAGGGCAACGAGCAGTACTTC. Its translation: CASSVVPGQGNEQYF.

This chain uses TRBV27 with TRBJ1-2; TRBD1 agrees at 9 bases. The CDR3 totals 14 residues. V was clipped by 6 bases and J by 4 bases; unmatched bases: 6. Per the germline V gene, CDR1 is MNHEY and CDR2 is SMNVEV (reference sequence). The CDR3 spells CASRLATGGYGYTF. CDR3 bases: TGTGCCAGCAGGCTCGCGACAGGGGGCTATGGCTACACCTTC.

This clone was observed once. This sequence joins TRBV5-4 and TRBJ2-2, with 10 bases matching TRBD2. Germline V lookup: CDR1 SGHNT, CDR2 YYREEE (reference sequence). Trimming removed 2 bases from V and 4 bases from J; junction bases left unmatched: 5. CDR3 size: 16 residues. The CDR3 protein is CASSFPPSGSTGELFF. CDR3 coding DNA: TGTGCCAGCAGCTTCCCGCCTAGCGGGAGCACCGGGGAGCTGTTTTTT. Variable domain in full (rest from reference TRBV5-4 and TRBJ2-2): ETGVTQSPTHLIKTRGQQVTLRCSSQSGHNTVSWYQQALGQGPQFIFQYYREEENGRGNFPPRFSGLQFPNYSSELNVNALELDDSALYLCASSFPPSGSTGELFFGEGSRLTVL.

This clone was detected a few times. The chain combines TRBV6-5 with TRBJ2-2, with 12 bases lining up with TRBD2. This CDR3 spans 15 amino acids. Germline lookup yields CDR1 MNHEY and CDR2 SVGAGI. V was pared by 5 bases and J by 4 bases, with 2 bases of the junction left unmatched. The CDR3: CASSLAGGVTGELFF. CDR3 DNA sequence: TGTGCCAGCAGTCTAGCGGGAGGGGTCACCGGGGAGCTGTTTTTT.

The chain links TRBV7-3 to TRBJ2-3; the match to TRBD2 covers 11 bases. After removal of 5 bases from V and 0 bases from J, the junction contained 4 bases not matched to a gene. Germline CDR1 reads SGHTA; CDR2 reads FQGTGA. This CDR3 has 16 residues. In DNA form, the CDR3 reads TGTGCCAGCAGCACCGGGACTAGCGGTAGCACAGATACGCAGTATTTT. It encodes CASSTGTSGSTDTQYF.

The rearrangement joins TRBV14 to TRBJ2-3; 7 nucleotides align to TRBD1. This CDR3 is built from 16 residues. The ends lost 1 base at V and 0 bases at J; junction bases unmatched: 4. Germline CDR1 SGHDN, CDR2 FVKESK. The CDR3 is CASSQARGYSTDTQYF. The DNA of the CDR3 is TGTGCCAGCAGCCAAGCCAGGGGGTACAGCACAGATACGCAGTATTTT. Filled out from reference TRBV14 and TRBJ2-3, the complete variable domain reads EAGVTQFPSHSVIEKGQTVTLRCDPISGHDNLYWYRRVMGKEIKFLLHFVKESKQDESGMPNNRFLAERTGGTYSTLKVQPAELEDSGVYFCASSQARGYSTDTQYFGPGTRLTVL.

In its sample, this clone was seen many times. The chain uses TRBV7-6 and TRBJ2-2; D remains ambiguous. The CDR3 has 15 amino acids. Germline V gene sequence: CDR1 SGHVS, CDR2 FNYEAQ. The V end lost 0 bases, the J end lost 6 bases, and 11 bases lay between the germline ends. CDR3: CASSLAPSLSGELFF. The CDR3 coding sequence is TGTGCCAGCAGCTTAGCGCCTAGTTTATCCGGGGAGCTGTTTTTT. Complete variable domain (other parts from reference TRBV7-6 and TRBJ2-2): GAGVSQSPRYKVTKRGQDVALRCDPISGHVSLYWYRQALGQGPEFLTYFNYEAQQDKSGLPNDRFSAERPEGSISTLTIQRTEQRDSAMYRCASSLAPSLSGELFFGEGSRLTVL.

The rearrangement uses TRBV10-1 and TRBJ1-1, with no clear D. CDR3 length equals 14 residues. Germline V gene sequence: CDR1 WNHNN, CDR2 SYGVQD (reference sequence). Trimming pared 5 bases from V and 10 bases from J, leaving 20 bases between. The CDR3 reads CASSNTDSPIRAFF. The CDR3 region has the DNA TGCGCCAGCAGTAATACTGACTCACCCATCCGAGCTTTCTTT.

This chain connects TRBV28 to TRBJ2-7; 7 nucleotides line up with TRBD2. V shed 2 bases and J 4 bases; nucleotides not matched to a gene: 8. CDR1 and CDR2 from the germline V gene are MDHEN and SYDVKM. This CDR3 has 15 amino acids. DNA of the CDR3: TGTGCCAGCAGTTTACGGCTAGCGGAACCTTACGAGCAGTACTTC. Protein product: CASSLRLAEPYEQYF.

Only one count was recorded for this clone. In DNA form, the CDR3 reads TGTGCCAGCAGCTTGGCCCCTAGCGGGAGGCCCCCCTACAATGAGCAGTTCTTC. Encoded protein: CASSLAPSGRPPYNEQFF. This chain uses TRBV5-5 with TRBJ2-1; TRBD2 matches 11 bases. The V segment lost 0 bases and the J segment 2 bases; nucleotides outside the gene matches: 7. Germline V gene sequence: CDR1 SGHKS, CDR2 YYEKEE (reference sequence). This CDR3 comprises 18 residues.

This chain links TRBV11-2 with TRBJ2-1; D call uncertain. Germline-derived CDR1 and CDR2 are SGHAT and FQNNGV. The CDR3 consists of 15 residues. Trimming pared 0 bases from V and 8 bases from J, leaving 14 bases between. CDR3 protein: CASSLEAPLVYEQFF. DNA of the CDR3: TGTGCCAGCAGCTTAGAAGCTCCCTTGGTATATGAGCAGTTCTTC.

The chain combines TRBV7-9 with TRBJ1-1; D gene ambiguous. Between the trimmed V and J ends, which lost 5 bases and 2 bases, there was a span of 6 bases. Looked up from germline, CDR1 is SEHNR and CDR2 is FQNEAQ (reference sequence). CDR3 length: 12 amino acids. CDR3 amino acids: CASSPRNTEAFF. CDR3 sequence (DNA): TGTGCCAGCAGCCCGCGTAACACTGAAGCTTTCTTT.